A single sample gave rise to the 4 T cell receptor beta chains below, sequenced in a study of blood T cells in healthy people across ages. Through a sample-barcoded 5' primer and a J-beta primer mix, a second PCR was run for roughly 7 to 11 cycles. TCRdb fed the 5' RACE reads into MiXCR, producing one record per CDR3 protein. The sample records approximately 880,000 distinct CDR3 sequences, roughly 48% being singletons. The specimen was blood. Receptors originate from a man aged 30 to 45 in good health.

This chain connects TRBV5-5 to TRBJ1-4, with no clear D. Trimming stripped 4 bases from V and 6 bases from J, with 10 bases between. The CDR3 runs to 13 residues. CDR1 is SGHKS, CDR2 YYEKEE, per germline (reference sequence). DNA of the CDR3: TGTGCCAGCAGCGTGACTCCTCATGAAAAACTGTTTTTT. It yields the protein CASSVTPHEKLFF.

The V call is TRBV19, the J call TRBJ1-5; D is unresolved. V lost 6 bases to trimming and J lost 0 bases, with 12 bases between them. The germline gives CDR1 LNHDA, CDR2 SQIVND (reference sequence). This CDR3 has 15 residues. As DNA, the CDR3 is TGTGCCAGTAGCGACCGGGATGGTAGCAATCAGCCCCAGCATTTT. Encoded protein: CASSDRDGSNQPQHF.

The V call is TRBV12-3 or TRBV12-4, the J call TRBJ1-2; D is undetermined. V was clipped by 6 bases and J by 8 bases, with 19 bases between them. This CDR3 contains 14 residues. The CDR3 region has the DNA TGTGCCAGCAGCCCCGATGCGGGCGTGAGAGGCTACACCTTC. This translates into CASSPDAGVRGYTF.

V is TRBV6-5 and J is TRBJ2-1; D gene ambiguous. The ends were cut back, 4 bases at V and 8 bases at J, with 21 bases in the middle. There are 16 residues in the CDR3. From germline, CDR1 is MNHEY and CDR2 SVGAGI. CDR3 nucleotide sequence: TGTGCCAGCAGTTCTCGAAGACGAGATGCGTGGGATGAGCAGTTCTTC. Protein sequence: CASSSRRRDAWDEQFF.